This TCR beta chain was identified during a study of human T cells and chemical hapten exposure. Study context: Slight differences in pooled library volume were the main source of varying TCR yields across samples. Findings of the study overall: Clustering by CDR3 similarity yielded significantly more large clusters from expanded TCRs than controls. More PT1 expanded TCRs went with higher patch test scores. DPC sensitization did not alter TCRs above 1 in 1000 frequency.

Sample time point: patch test 3, about 24 weeks after DPC sensitization. The treatment was: therapeutic diphenylcyclopropenone sensitization with weekly scalp DPC. CDR3 length: 15 amino acids. The trim removed 5 bases at V and 0 bases at J, leaving 5 bases unmatched. CDR1 is SGHTA, CDR2 FQGNSA, per germline. About this clonotype itself: The antigen remains undetermined.

Via MiXCR, TCRdb re-called the RACE reads, giving one row per CDR3 protein. The table includes tens of thousands of distinct CDR3 sequences, 10% to 15% detected once. This sequence joins TRBV7-2 and TRBJ2-3; 7 nucleotides line up with TRBD2. This clonotype was obtained from a woman aged 45 to 65 with alopecia areata. Some clones in this sample may be carry-over from other donors' samples. The material was whole blood, obtained in connection with sensitization to the hapten diphenylcyclopropenone (DPC). The CDR3 here is CASSLNSGSTDTQYF. The CDR3 coding sequence is TGTGCCAGCAGCCTGAATAGCGGGAGCACAGATACGCAGTATTTT.